Listed below are T cell receptor beta chains from one sample, sequenced in a study of graft-versus-host responses after intestinal transplantation. No antigens are known for them. Produced via immunoSEQ multiplex PCR; TCRdb's table is partial and in-frame only. The sample holds approximately 85,000 clones, 80% to 95% seen once. The material sequenced was unstimulated CD8+ T cells sorted from spleen or lymph node cells, taken before transplant. Receptor source: a human donor who was the organ donor for an intestinal transplant. Both conserved end residues are part of each CDR3. The D gene is left open where the match is weak. For some rows the clone size is stated as once, few or many, or as a class when expanded; others skip it.

D gene: -; clone size: -; J gene: TRBJ1-2; V gene: TRBV29-1; CDR3 DNA: TGCAGCGTTGTTTGGCAGTTGGGCTATGGCTACACCTTC; CDR3 protein: CSVVWQLGYGYTF
D gene: -; clone size: few; J gene: TRBJ1-1; V gene: TRBV29-1; CDR3 DNA: TGCAGCGGGGAGGGCGACACTGAAGCTTTCTTT; CDR3 protein: CSGEGDTEAFF
D gene: -; clone size: -; J gene: TRBJ2-7; V gene: TRBV9; CDR3 DNA: TGTGCCAGCAGCGTAGGGGTAGCCGGGGACCTCTACGAGCAGTACTTC; CDR3 protein: CASSVGVAGDLYEQYF
D gene: TRBD2; clone size: once; J gene: TRBJ2-3; V gene: TRBV7-6; CDR3 DNA: TGTGCCAGCAGCTTAGGGACTAGCGTTCGAGATACGCAGTATTTT; CDR3 protein: CASSLGTSVRDTQYF
D gene: TRBD2; clone size: -; J gene: TRBJ2-2; V gene: TRBV15; CDR3 DNA: TGTGCCACCAGCAGAGCTACTAGCGCTCACACCGGGGAGCTGTTTTTT; CDR3 protein: CATSRATSAHTGELFF
D gene: -; clone size: -; J gene: TRBJ2-7; V gene: TRBV7-6; CDR3 DNA: TGTGCCAGCAGCTCTGGGGACTCCCCCGAGCAGTACTTC; CDR3 protein: CASSSGDSPEQYF
D gene: TRBD1; clone size: -; J gene: TRBJ2-7; V gene: TRBV27; CDR3 DNA: TGTGCCAGCGGCCTACAGGGGGCGACCTACGAGCAGTACTTC; CDR3 protein: CASGLQGATYEQYF
D gene: -; clone size: -; J gene: TRBJ2-6; V gene: TRBV9; CDR3 DNA: TGTGCCAGCCGACCGACTCCTGGGGCCAACGTCCTGACTTTC; CDR3 protein: CASRPTPGANVLTF
D gene: -; clone size: -; J gene: TRBJ2-5; V gene: TRBV11-2; CDR3 DNA: TGTGCCAGCAGAGTTCCAGCCGACGAGACCCAGTACTTC; CDR3 protein: CASRVPADETQYF
D gene: TRBD1; clone size: -; J gene: TRBJ1-1; V gene: TRBV6-1; CDR3 DNA: TGTGCCAGCGGTAAAGGACTAGGGACAGCCCCGAACACTGAAGCTTTCTTT; CDR3 protein: CASGKGLGTAPNTEAFF
D gene: -; clone size: -; J gene: TRBJ1-4; V gene: TRBV7-9; CDR3 DNA: TGTGCCAGCAGCTTCGGCGGGTACGACGAAAAACTGTTTTTT; CDR3 protein: CASSFGGYDEKLFF
D gene: TRBD1; clone size: once; J gene: TRBJ2-7; V gene: TRBV6-5; CDR3 DNA: TGTGCCAGCGGGACAGGGGGACGGTACGAGCAGTACTTC; CDR3 protein: CASGTGGRYEQYF
D gene: -; clone size: -; J gene: TRBJ2-1; V gene: TRBV6-1; CDR3 DNA: TGTGCCAGCAGTGAAGATCAGCTCGGGTACAATGAGCAGTTCTTC; CDR3 protein: CASSEDQLGYNEQFF
D gene: TRBD1; clone size: -; J gene: TRBJ1-2; V gene: TRBV7-3; CDR3 DNA: TGTGCCAGCAGCTTAGGGGCAGGGGGCGCAGGGTATGGTTACACCTTC; CDR3 protein: CASSLGAGGAGYGYTF
D gene: TRBD1; clone size: -; J gene: TRBJ1-1; V gene: TRBV6-5; CDR3 DNA: TGTGCCAGCAGTGCGTATCCGGGACAGGGCGTCGAAGCTTTCTTT; CDR3 protein: CASSAYPGQGVEAFF
D gene: -; clone size: -; J gene: TRBJ2-7; V gene: TRBV4-1; CDR3 DNA: TGCGCCAGCAGCCAACGAGACAGCTACTACGAGCAGTACTTC; CDR3 protein: CASSQRDSYYEQYF
D gene: TRBD1; clone size: -; J gene: TRBJ2-7; V gene: TRBV19; CDR3 DNA: TGTGCCAGTAGTATTGGGACAGAGTCCTACGAGCAGTACTTC; CDR3 protein: CASSIGTESYEQYF
D gene: TRBD2; clone size: -; J gene: TRBJ2-1; V gene: TRBV6-4; CDR3 DNA: TGTGCCAGCAGTAGCGGGAGAGGCCCCTACAATGAGCAGTTCTTC; CDR3 protein: CASSSGRGPYNEQFF
D gene: -; clone size: -; J gene: TRBJ1-1; V gene: TRBV19; CDR3 DNA: TGTGCCACCATACAGGGGAACACTGAAGCTTTCTTT; CDR3 protein: CATIQGNTEAFF
D gene: -; clone size: -; J gene: TRBJ1-4; V gene: TRBV7-9; CDR3 DNA: TGTGCCAGCAGCTTAGCGGTCCTGGGTGAAAAACTGTTTTTT; CDR3 protein: CASSLAVLGEKLFF
D gene: -; clone size: -; J gene: TRBJ2-7; V gene: TRBV29-1; CDR3 DNA: TGCAGCGCGTCGACTATGAGCTCCTACGAGCAGTACTTC; CDR3 protein: CSASTMSSYEQYF
D gene: TRBD1; clone size: once; J gene: TRBJ2-1; V gene: TRBV19; CDR3 DNA: TGTGCCAGTAGGGAGGACAGGGGGCGGCCATTCGATGAGCAGTTCTTC; CDR3 protein: CASREDRGRPFDEQFF
D gene: TRBD2; clone size: once; J gene: TRBJ2-7; V gene: TRBV28; CDR3 DNA: TGTGCCAGCAGTCCGAGACTAGCCCAGTCCAACGAGCAGTACTTC; CDR3 protein: CASSPRLAQSNEQYF
D gene: TRBD1; clone size: once; J gene: TRBJ1-1; V gene: TRBV7-6; CDR3 DNA: TGTGCCAGCAGCTTACAGGGGGCGGTCACTGAAGCTTTCTTT; CDR3 protein: CASSLQGAVTEAFF
D gene: -; clone size: -; J gene: TRBJ2-7; V gene: TRBV5-1; CDR3 DNA: TGCGCCAGCAGCTTGGACCCCCTATCCTACGAGCAGTACTTC; CDR3 protein: CASSLDPLSYEQYF
D gene: TRBD1; clone size: -; J gene: TRBJ2-7; V gene: TRBV5-4; CDR3 DNA: TGTGCCAGCAGCTTGGGGGCAGGGGGCCACGAGCAGTACTTC; CDR3 protein: CASSLGAGGHEQYF
D gene: -; clone size: -; J gene: TRBJ1-1; V gene: TRBV7-9; CDR3 DNA: TGTGCCAGCAGTTTTACAGGGACCACTGAAGCTTTCTTT; CDR3 protein: CASSFTGTTEAFF
D gene: -; clone size: -; J gene: TRBJ1-1; V gene: TRBV6-5; CDR3 DNA: TGTGCCAGCAGTCCGGGAGGTTGGGGGGTAACTGAAGCTTTCTTT; CDR3 protein: CASSPGGWGVTEAFF
D gene: TRBD1; clone size: -; J gene: TRBJ1-1; V gene: TRBV2; CDR3 DNA: TGTGCCAGCAGTGAAGCCTTTTTCACAGGGGGAGATAGTAGGACTGAAGCTTTCTTT; CDR3 protein: CASSEAFFTGGDSRTEAFF
D gene: TRBD2; clone size: -; J gene: TRBJ2-1; V gene: TRBV4-2; CDR3 DNA: TGTGCCAGCAGCCAAGCTAGCGGGAGTATGGGTGAGCAGTTCTTC; CDR3 protein: CASSQASGSMGEQFF
D gene: -; clone size: -; J gene: TRBJ1-5; V gene: TRBV2; CDR3 DNA: TGTGCCAGCGTAGGACGGTTAAATCAGCCCCAGCATTTT; CDR3 protein: CASVGRLNQPQHF
D gene: TRBD1; clone size: -; J gene: TRBJ1-5; V gene: TRBV27; CDR3 DNA: TGTGCCAGCAGTCCGATTAACAGGGGATCGTTTTTTGGGGATCAGCCCCAGCATTTT; CDR3 protein: CASSPINRGSFFGDQPQHF
D gene: -; clone size: -; J gene: TRBJ1-4; V gene: TRBV12-5; CDR3 DNA: TGTGCTAGTGGTTTGCTCGGCCTTGCTGACACTCAAGAAAAACTGTTTTTT; CDR3 protein: CASGLLGLADTQEKLFF
D gene: -; clone size: -; J gene: TRBJ1-1; V gene: TRBV5-4; CDR3 DNA: TGTGCCAGCAGCTCCGACACCATGAACACTGAAGCTTTCTTT; CDR3 protein: CASSSDTMNTEAFF
D gene: -; clone size: -; J gene: TRBJ1-2; V gene: TRBV30; CDR3 DNA: TGTGCCTGGAGTGTGACCTCAGTGGGGGGCTACACCTTC; CDR3 protein: CAWSVTSVGGYTF
D gene: -; clone size: -; J gene: TRBJ2-2; V gene: TRBV11-2; CDR3 DNA: TGTGCCAGCAGCTCCATAATAAACACCGGGGAGCTGTTTTTT; CDR3 protein: CASSSIINTGELFF
D gene: -; clone size: -; J gene: TRBJ2-1; V gene: TRBV29-1; CDR3 DNA: TGCAGCGTTGAATCCCGGACTTCTAGTGAGCAGTTCTTC; CDR3 protein: CSVESRTSSEQFF
D gene: -; clone size: -; J gene: TRBJ1-1; V gene: TRBV10-3; CDR3 DNA: TGTGCCATCAGTGTTATCCCTTTCACTGAAGCTTTCTTT; CDR3 protein: CAISVIPFTEAFF
D gene: -; clone size: few; J gene: TRBJ1-6; V gene: TRBV4-1; CDR3 DNA: TGCGCCAGCAGCCAAGTGAAGGGGATCTATAATTCACCCCTCCACTTT; CDR3 protein: CASSQVKGIYNSPLHF
D gene: -; clone size: -; J gene: TRBJ1-3; V gene: TRBV19; CDR3 DNA: TGTGCCAGTAGTATATATCAGGGGCCTGGAAACACCATATATTTT; CDR3 protein: CASSIYQGPGNTIYF